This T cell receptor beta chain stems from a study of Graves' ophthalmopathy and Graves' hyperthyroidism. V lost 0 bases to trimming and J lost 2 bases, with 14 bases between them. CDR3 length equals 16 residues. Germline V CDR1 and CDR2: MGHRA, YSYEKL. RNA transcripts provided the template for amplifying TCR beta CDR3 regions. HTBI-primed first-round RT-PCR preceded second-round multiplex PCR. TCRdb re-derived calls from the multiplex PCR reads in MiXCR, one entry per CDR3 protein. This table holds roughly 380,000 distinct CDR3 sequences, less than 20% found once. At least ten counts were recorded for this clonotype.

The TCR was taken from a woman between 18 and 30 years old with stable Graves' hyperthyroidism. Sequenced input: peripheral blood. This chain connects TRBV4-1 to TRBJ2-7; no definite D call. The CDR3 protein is CASSQERTAVPYEQYF. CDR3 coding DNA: TGCGCCAGCAGCCAAGAGCGGACGGCGGTACCCTACGAGCAGTACTTC.